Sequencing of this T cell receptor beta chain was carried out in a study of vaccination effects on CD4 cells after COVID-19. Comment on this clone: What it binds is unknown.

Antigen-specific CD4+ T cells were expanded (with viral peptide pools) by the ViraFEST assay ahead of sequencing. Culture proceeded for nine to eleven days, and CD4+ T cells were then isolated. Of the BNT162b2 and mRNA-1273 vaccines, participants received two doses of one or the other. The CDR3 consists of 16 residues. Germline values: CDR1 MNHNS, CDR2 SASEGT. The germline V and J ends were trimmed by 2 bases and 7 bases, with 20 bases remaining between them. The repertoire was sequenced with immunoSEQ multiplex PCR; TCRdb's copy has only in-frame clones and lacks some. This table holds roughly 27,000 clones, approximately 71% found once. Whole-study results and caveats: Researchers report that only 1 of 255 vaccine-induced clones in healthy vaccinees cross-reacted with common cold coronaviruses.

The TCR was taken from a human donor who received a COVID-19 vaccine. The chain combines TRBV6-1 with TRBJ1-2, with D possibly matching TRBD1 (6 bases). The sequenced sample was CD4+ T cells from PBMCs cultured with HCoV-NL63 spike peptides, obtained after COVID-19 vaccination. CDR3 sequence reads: CASSEMLTGGASGYTF. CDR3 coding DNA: TGTGCCAGCAGTGAAATGCTCACCGGGGGCGCCAGTGGCTACACCTTC.